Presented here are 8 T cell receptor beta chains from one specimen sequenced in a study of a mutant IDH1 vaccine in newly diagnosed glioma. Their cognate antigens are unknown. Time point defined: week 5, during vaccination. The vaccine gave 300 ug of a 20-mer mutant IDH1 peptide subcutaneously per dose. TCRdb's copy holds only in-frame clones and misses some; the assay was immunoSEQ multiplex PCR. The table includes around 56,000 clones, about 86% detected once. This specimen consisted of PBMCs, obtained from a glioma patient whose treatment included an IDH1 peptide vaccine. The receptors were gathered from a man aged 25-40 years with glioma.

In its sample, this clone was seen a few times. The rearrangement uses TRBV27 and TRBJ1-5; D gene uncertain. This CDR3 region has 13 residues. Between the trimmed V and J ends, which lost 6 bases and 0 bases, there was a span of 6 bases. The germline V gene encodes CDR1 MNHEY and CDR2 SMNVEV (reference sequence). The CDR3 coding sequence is TGTGCCAGCAGCGAAGGTAGCAATCAGCCCCAGCATTTT. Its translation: CASSEGSNQPQHF.

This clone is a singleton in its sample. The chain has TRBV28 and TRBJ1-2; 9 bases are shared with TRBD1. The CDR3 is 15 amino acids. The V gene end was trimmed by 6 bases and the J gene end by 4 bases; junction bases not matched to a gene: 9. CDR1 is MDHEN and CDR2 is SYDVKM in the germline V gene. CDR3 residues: CASRLGTGLTYGYTF. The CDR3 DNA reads TGTGCCAGCAGATTAGGGACAGGGCTTACCTATGGCTACACCTTC.

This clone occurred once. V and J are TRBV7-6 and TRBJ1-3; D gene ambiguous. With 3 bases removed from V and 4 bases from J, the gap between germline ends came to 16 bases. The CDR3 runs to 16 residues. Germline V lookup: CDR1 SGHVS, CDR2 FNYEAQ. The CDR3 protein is CASSFVSGLGGNTIYF. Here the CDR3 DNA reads TGTGCCAGCAGCTTCGTCAGCGGCCTGGGGGGAAACACCATATATTTT.

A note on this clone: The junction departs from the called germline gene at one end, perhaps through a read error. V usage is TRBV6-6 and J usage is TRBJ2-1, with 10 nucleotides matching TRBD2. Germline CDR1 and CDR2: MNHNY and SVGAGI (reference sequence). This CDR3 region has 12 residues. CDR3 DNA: TGTGCCAGCAGTGTCCAGCGGGGGGGCCCCCTCTTC. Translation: CASSVQRGGPLF.

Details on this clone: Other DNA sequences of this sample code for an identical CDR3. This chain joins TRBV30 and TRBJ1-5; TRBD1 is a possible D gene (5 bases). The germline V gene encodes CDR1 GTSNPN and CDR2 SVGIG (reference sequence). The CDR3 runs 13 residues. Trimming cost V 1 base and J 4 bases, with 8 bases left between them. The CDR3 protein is CAWSADSNQPQHF. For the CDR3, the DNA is TGTGCCTGGAGTGCCGACAGTAATCAGCCCCAGCATTTT.

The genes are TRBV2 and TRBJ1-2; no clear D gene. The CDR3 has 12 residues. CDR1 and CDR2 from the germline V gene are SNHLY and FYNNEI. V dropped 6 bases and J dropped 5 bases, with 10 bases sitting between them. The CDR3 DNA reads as TGTGCCAGCAGGGGGTTGACTTATGGCTACACCTTC. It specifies CASRGLTYGYTF.

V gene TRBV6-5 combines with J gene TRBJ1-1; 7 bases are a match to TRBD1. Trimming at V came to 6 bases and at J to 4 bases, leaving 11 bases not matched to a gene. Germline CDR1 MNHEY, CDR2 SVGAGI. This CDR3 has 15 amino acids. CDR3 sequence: CASRLRNPGGTEAFF. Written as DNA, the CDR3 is TGTGCCAGCAGACTCAGAAACCCAGGGGGCACTGAAGCTTTCTTT.

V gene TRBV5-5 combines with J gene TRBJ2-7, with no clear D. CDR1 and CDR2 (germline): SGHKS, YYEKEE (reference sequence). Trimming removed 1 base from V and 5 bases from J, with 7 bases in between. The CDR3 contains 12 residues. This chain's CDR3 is CASSLTIHEQYF. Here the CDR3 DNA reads TGTGCCAGCAGCTTGACCATACACGAGCAGTACTTC.